The entry below gives a single TCR beta chain sequence along with its context. The CDR3 is 15 amino acids. Germline V gives CDR1 SGHKS, CDR2 YYEKEE (reference sequence). V lost 4 bases to trimming and J lost 1 base; unmatched junction nucleotides: 3. Libraries were prepared by immunoSEQ multiplex PCR; TCRdb keeps only in-frame clonotypes and omits some of them. The sample includes roughly 50,000 clones, over 80% of them seen just once. This entry belongs to a study of T cell changes during pregnancy in multiple sclerosis. Source: CD4+ T cells from peripheral blood mononuclear cells, taken in the third trimester of pregnancy. This clonotype was sampled from a female donor with multiple sclerosis, enrolled in a pregnancy study. The chain couples TRBV5-5 to TRBJ1-1; TRBD1 aligns across 11 bases. The DNA for the CDR3 is TGTGCCAGCAGCAGGACAGGGGGCGGGAACACTGAAGCTTTCTTT. Encoded protein: CASSRTGGGNTEAFF.